This T cell receptor (beta chain) was captured by sequencing in a study of radiotherapy plus CTLA-4 blockade in lung cancer. Notes on the study in general: Early shifts in blood T cell clones, with interferon-beta, reportedly predicted response best.

Receiving focal radiation plus CTLA-4 blockade with ipilimumab were patients who had chemo-refractory metastatic non-small-cell lung cancer. Germline V CDR1 and CDR2: KGHSH, LQKENI. The trim removed 3 bases at V and 7 bases at J, leaving 12 bases unmatched. The CDR3 runs 16 residues. Sequencing used immunoSEQ multiplex PCR; TCRdb keeps in-frame clones, though not all of them. Here the sample spans tens of thousands of clones, more than 70% being singletons. Remarks on this clone: Its specificity is unknown.

The TCR was taken from a human donor with non-small cell lung cancer whose response to radiotherapy plus ipilimumab could not be evaluated. V usage is TRBV18 and J usage is TRBJ1-2, with TRBD1 identical over 9 bases. The material sequenced was peripheral blood, taken from a patient treated with radiotherapy plus ipilimumab. CDR3 region: CASSPPPDRGRAGYTF. As DNA, the CDR3 is TGTGCCAGCTCACCCCCCCCGGACAGGGGCCGGGCTGGCTACACCTTC.